This T cell receptor (beta chain) was captured in a study of T cell repertoires in cytomegalovirus infection. V was pared by 0 bases and J by 5 bases, with 6 bases of the junction left unmatched. Germline CDR1 reads SGHRS; CDR2 reads YFSETQ. This CDR3 region has 15 residues. TCRdb processed the reads anew with MiXCR; each CDR3 protein has one entry. The sample includes some 200,000 distinct CDR3 sequences, about 39% of them seen just once. Notes on the study in general: HLA-C-restricted CMV clonotypes gave the most frequent clonotype in two of eight donors. Public TCR beta family frequency separated CMV-and-HLA carriers, including in an independent cohort.

As concerns this clonotype: The antigen remains unidentified.

Here the sequenced sample was CD8+ T cells from cultured PBMCs, taken from culture after CMV antigen stimulation. This clonotype originated in a human donor in good health (CMV status not recorded). Some clones in this sample may be carry-over from other donors' samples. The rearrangement uses TRBV5-1 and TRBJ2-5; TRBD2 agrees at 8 bases. The CDR3 reads CASSLAGGPQETQYF. CDR3 DNA sequence: TGCGCCAGCAGCTTGGCGGGAGGGCCGCAGGAGACCCAGTACTTC.